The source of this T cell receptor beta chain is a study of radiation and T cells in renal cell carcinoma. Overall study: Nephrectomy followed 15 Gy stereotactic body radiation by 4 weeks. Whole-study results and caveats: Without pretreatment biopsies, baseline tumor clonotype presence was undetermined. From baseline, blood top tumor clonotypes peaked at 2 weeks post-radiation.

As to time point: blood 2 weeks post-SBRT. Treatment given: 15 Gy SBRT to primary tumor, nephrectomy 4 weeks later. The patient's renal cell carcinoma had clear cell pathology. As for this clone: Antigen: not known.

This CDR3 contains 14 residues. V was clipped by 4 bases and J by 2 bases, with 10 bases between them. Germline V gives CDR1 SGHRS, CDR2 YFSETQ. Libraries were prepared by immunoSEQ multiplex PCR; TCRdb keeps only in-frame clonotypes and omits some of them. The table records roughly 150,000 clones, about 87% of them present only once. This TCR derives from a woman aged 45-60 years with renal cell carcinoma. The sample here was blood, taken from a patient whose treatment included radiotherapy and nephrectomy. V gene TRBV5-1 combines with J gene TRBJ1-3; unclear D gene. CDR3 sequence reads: CASSPRAPGNTIYF. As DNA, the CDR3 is TGCGCCAGCAGCCCAAGGGCCCCTGGAAACACCATATATTTT.